This entry lists 9 T cell receptor beta chains sequenced from one sample in a study of blood T cell repertoires in COVID-19. Using immunoSEQ multiplex PCR, the repertoire was profiled, and TCRdb retains in-frame clones only, with some absent. Found here are over 200,000 clones, approximately 86% of them singletons; the top ten hold roughly 1.3%. Material: peripheral blood. These TCRs come from a woman in her twenties or thirties with COVID-19, enrolled during active disease.

The chain uses TRBV9 and TRBJ1-1, with D hard to call. Germline-derived CDR1 and CDR2 are SGDLS and YYNGEE. Trimming stripped 0 bases from V and 0 bases from J, with 9 bases between. The CDR3 loop spans 15 amino acids. The CDR3 protein is CASSVGANLNTEAFF. The CDR3 nucleotides read TGTGCCAGCAGCGTAGGGGCAAACTTGAACACTGAAGCTTTCTTT.

The rearrangement joins TRBV10-3 to TRBJ2-3; TRBD1 might be the D (5 bases). Between the trimmed V and J ends, which lost 5 bases and 1 base, there was a span of 13 bases. The V gene's germline CDR1 is ENHRY and CDR2 SYGVKD. This CDR3 contains 15 residues. CDR3 coding DNA: TGTGCCATCAGTTCCCGCGTGGGGCGCACAGATACGCAGTATTTT. Translated: CAISSRVGRTDTQYF.

The chain combines TRBV15 with TRBJ1-6; a possible D gene is TRBD1 (5 bases). Deletions cut 0 bases from V and 10 bases from J, with 13 bases between. Germline loops: CDR1 LNHNV, CDR2 YYDKDF (reference sequence). The CDR3 is 15 residues long. CDR3 in DNA: TGTGCCACCAGCAGAGATCAGGGAAGGGAATCACCCCTCCACTTT. The encoded protein is CATSRDQGRESPLHF.

In its sample, this clone was seen once. This chain uses TRBV10-3 with TRBJ2-1, with 7 bases matching TRBD2. V trimming: 4 bases; J trimming: 2 bases; junction bases outside the gene matches: 11. Germline lookup yields CDR1 ENHRY and CDR2 SYGVKD. The CDR3 covers 17 residues. In DNA, the CDR3 is TGTGCCATCAGTGGGCCTCGGGGAGGGGAGGCCTACAATGAGCAGTTCTTC. Translation: CAISGPRGGEAYNEQFF.

The rearrangement joins TRBV13 to TRBJ1-5, with a weak D call TRBD1 (6 bases). CDR1 is PRHDT and CDR2 is FYEKMQ in the germline V gene (reference sequence). This CDR3 has 14 amino acids. V lost 4 bases, J lost 5 bases, and 12 bases lay in between. The chain's CDR3 is CASSSRDTYQPQHF. The CDR3 DNA sequence: TGTGCCAGCAGCTCCCGGGACACTTATCAGCCCCAGCATTTT.

The chain employs TRBV30 and TRBJ2-5; 8 positions match TRBD1. CDR3 length equals 16 residues. The germline gives CDR1 GTSNPN, CDR2 SVGIG (reference sequence). The trim removed 2 bases at V and 4 bases at J, leaving 12 bases unmatched. In nucleotides, the CDR3 is TGTGCCTGGAGTTGGACAGGGACCCGGGAGCGAGAGACCCAGTACTTC. Amino acid sequence: CAWSWTGTRERETQYF.

V and J are TRBV19 and TRBJ1-4; D gene uncertain. Germline V gene sequence: CDR1 LNHDA, CDR2 SQIVND (reference sequence). V lost 10 bases and J 5 bases, leaving 14 bases between the germline ends. This CDR3 is built from 13 residues. The CDR3 DNA is TGTGCCACCAGGCGGGTGTTCAATGAAAAACTGTTTTTT. Protein product: CATRRVFNEKLFF.

There are a few counts of this clone. The chain couples TRBV10-2 to TRBJ2-3; D is unclear. With 7 bases removed from V and 4 bases from J, the gap between germline ends came to 12 bases. This CDR3 region has 13 residues. CDR1 and CDR2 (germline): WSHSY, SAAADI. The CDR3 protein is CASTHNMADTQYF. The CDR3 bases are TGCGCCAGCACACACAACATGGCAGATACGCAGTATTTT.

V gene TRBV2 combines with J gene TRBJ2-1, with TRBD2 identical over 11 bases. V trimming: 2 bases; J trimming: 7 bases; junction bases outside the gene matches: 4. In germline, CDR1 is SNHLY, CDR2 FYNNEI. The CDR3 spans 15 residues. CDR3 sequence reads: CASSEPLAGGNEQFF. CDR3 bases: TGTGCCAGCAGTGAACCCCTAGCGGGGGGAAATGAGCAGTTCTTC.